The T cell receptor beta chain under discussion was sequenced for a study of blood T cell repertoires in COVID-19 (dated by TCRdb to the early 2020s). Background for the entire study: Samples covering the acute and convalescent phases of COVID-19 were provided by collaborators in the United States, Italy and Spain. The prospective study material was composed of cDNA or gDNA derived from T cells, B-cell-depleted T cells, or PBMCs. Deeply sampled blood TCRbeta repertoires from subjects exposed to, actively infected with, or recovered from COVID-19 were included in the dataset. The repertoires were released in a freely available public database meant as a resource for research on the immune response to SARS-CoV-2. The samples were drawn from the first 160 participants of the ongoing ImmuneRACE study and from 1,254 subjects provided by 6 global collaborators. Nearly every sample came with metadata listing a de-identified subject ID, COVID-19 status, age in years and sex. Where available, HLA class I and class II types were taken from metadata supplied by the sample provider and were not determined by assay-based typing. Overall study outcomes, separate from this receptor: The amount of clinical and demographic metadata varied by source and participant and was provided uncurated.

TCRbeta CDR3 regions were amplified from genomic DNA by means of the immunoSEQ Assay, a bias-controlled multiplex PCR. The original methods were these. The number of nucleated cells in each sample was estimated from the amplification of reference gene primers within the assay. Sequence reads were collapsed and filtered to measure the absolute abundance of every unique TCRbeta CDR3 rearrangement. For each sample, productive Simpson clonality was calculated by taking the square root of Simpson's diversity index across productive rearrangements. Held by TCRdb, this immuneACCESS table contains in-frame sequences only and omits some clones. Under half of the omission traces to an unresolved V gene where checked; the cause of the rest is unknown. The V and J calls and the clone size are those of that table, but D and trimming were determined from the DNA. For this sample the table gives around 97,000 clones, of which roughly 84% were detected only once. 10% to 15% of the sample lies in the top ten.

This clone is a singleton in its sample. Which antigen it targets is not known. No much larger clonotype is one base removed from it; base qualities were not supplied. Whole blood was collected in K2EDTA tubes by collaborating institutions according to the institutions' own protocols. For TCRbeta analysis, collaborators shipped samples as frozen whole blood, isolated PBMCs, or DNA extracted from either of those sample types. The CDR3 covers 16 residues, taking in both the cysteine and the phenylalanine. The retained sequence is limited to the CDR3, 48 bases, with the frame set at the first base. CDR1 and CDR2 were assigned from the germline V gene as SGHRS and YFSETQ. The germline V end is reduced by 4 bases and the J end by 5 bases; junction bases left unmatched: 8.

This sequence originates from a human donor in a cohort sampled during active or convalescent COVID-19. The sample was peripheral blood. The chain is encoded by TRBV5-1 joined to TRBJ1-4; 10 central nucleotides agree with TRBD1. The nucleotide sequence reads TGCGCCAGCAGCCGGCGTCCGGGACAGGGGAATGAAAAACTGTTTTTT. Translated, this gives CASSRRPGQGNEKLFF.